Following are 18 T cell receptor beta chains from one sample sequenced in a study of cytomegalovirus exposure and HLA in healthy donors. Use of 60 Vbeta and 13 Jbeta primers characterized the PCR. The assay was immunoSEQ multiplex PCR, and TCRdb's table has in-frame clones only and misses some. The sample has around 210,000 clones; around four fifths are singletons. Sequencing used PBMCs. The receptors derive from a man between 45 and 60 years old in good health and CMV-seronegative.

This rearrangement joins TRBV5-1 to TRBJ2-2, with D possibly matching TRBD2 (6 bases). The V end was cut by 4 bases, the J end by 3 bases, with 10 bases between. The CDR3 is 14 amino acids. Per the germline V gene, CDR1 is SGHRS and CDR2 is YFSETQ. The CDR3 spells CASSEGLYTGELFF. The CDR3 region has the DNA TGCGCCAGCAGCGAGGGACTTTACACCGGGGAGCTGTTTTTT.

This rearrangement joins TRBV11-2 to TRBJ2-1, with 7 bases aligning to TRBD2. There are 14 residues in the CDR3. In germline, CDR1 is SGHAT, CDR2 FQNNGV. V lost 7 bases to trimming and J lost 3 bases; unmatched junction nucleotides: 6. As DNA, the CDR3 is TGTGCCAGCACGGGGCTAGCGGACTACAATGAGCAGTTCTTC. It encodes CASTGLADYNEQFF.

This clone was detected a few times. The chain recombines TRBV5-1 with TRBJ1-2, with D uncertain. CDR3 length: 14 amino acids. The germline CDR1 and CDR2 sequences are SGHRS and YFSETQ. Between the trimmed V and J ends, which lost 4 bases and 5 bases, there was a span of 15 bases. Here the CDR3 reads CASSPGVGRYGYTF. DNA of the CDR3: TGCGCCAGCAGCCCTGGAGTAGGAAGATATGGCTACACCTTC.

This chain links TRBV6-1 with TRBJ1-2; D is possibly TRBD1 (6 bases). The V gene's germline CDR1 is MNHNS and CDR2 SASEGT. The CDR3 extends over 14 amino acids. The ends were cut back, 6 bases at V and 4 bases at J, with 15 bases in the middle. Here the CDR3 DNA reads TGTGCCAGCAGGGTCTACACAGGGCCCTATGGCTACACCTTC. It translates to CASRVYTGPYGYTF.

The chain links TRBV15 to TRBJ1-2; D gene ambiguous. Trimming cost V 5 bases and J 4 bases, with 11 bases left between them. Germline V gene lookup returns CDR1 LNHNV and CDR2 YYDKDF (reference sequence). The CDR3 consists of 13 residues. The CDR3: CATSSRDTYGYTF. The CDR3 DNA sequence: TGTGCCACCAGCTCCCGCGACACCTATGGCTACACCTTC.

This clone has only a few counts. The rearrangement uses TRBV6-5 and TRBJ1-1; 9 nucleotides line up with TRBD1. The germline V gene encodes CDR1 MNHEY and CDR2 SVGAGI. This CDR3 spans 15 amino acids. The J segment lost 7 bases and the V segment lost 6 bases, leaving 12 bases of the junction unmatched. CDR3 sequence reads: CASRRDRAPVNEAFF. CDR3 in DNA: TGTGCCAGCAGAAGGGACAGGGCCCCTGTAAATGAAGCTTTCTTT.

This chain links TRBV27 with TRBJ2-1; a weak D match, TRBD2 (6 bases). V gave up 4 bases and J gave up 4 bases, with 8 bases separating them. Looked up from germline, CDR1 is MNHEY and CDR2 is SMNVEV (reference sequence). The CDR3 is made up of 13 amino acids. CDR3: CASSSGLYNEQFF. The CDR3 DNA sequence: TGTGCCAGCAGTTCTGGACTATACAATGAGCAGTTCTTC.

The V call is TRBV9, the J call TRBJ2-1, with 8 bases that match TRBD1. V gave up 3 bases and J gave up 5 bases; unmatched junction bases: 10. The length of the CDR3 is 16 residues. Germline V gene lookup returns CDR1 SGDLS and CDR2 YYNGEE. The DNA of the CDR3 is TGTGCCAGCAGCGCGAACCGGGACAGGAGTGACAATGAGCAGTTCTTC. As protein: CASSANRDRSDNEQFF. The full variable domain, in which reference TRBV9 and TRBJ2-1 provide the parts outside the CDR3, is DSGVTQTPKHLITATGQRVTLRCSPRSGDLSVYWYQQSLDQGLQFLIQYYNGEERAKGNILERFSAQQFPDLHSELNLSSLELGDSALYFCASSANRDRSDNEQFFGPGTRLTVL.

The genes are TRBV19 and TRBJ2-2; D perhaps matches TRBD2 (6 bases). The ends were cut back, 5 bases at V and 2 bases at J, with 12 bases in the middle. CDR3 length equals 15 residues. Germline V gene sequence: CDR1 LNHDA, CDR2 SQIVND (reference sequence). CDR3 sequence (DNA): TGTGCCAGTAGTTCGCCGGGAGCTAACACCGGGGAGCTGTTTTTT. Amino acids: CASSSPGANTGELFF.

The chain is built from TRBV10-3 and TRBJ2-7, with D possibly being TRBD1 (5 bases). The CDR3 is 14 amino acids. Germline V gives CDR1 ENHRY, CDR2 SYGVKD. Trimming took 0 bases from V and 7 from J, leaving 13 bases between them. CDR3 sequence reads: CAISESGAIGEQYF. The CDR3 DNA reads as TGTGCCATCAGTGAGTCAGGGGCCATAGGGGAGCAGTACTTC.

The J gene is TRBJ2-5, the V gene TRBV5-5; 9 bases map to TRBD1. The CDR3 sequence is 14 residues long. V shed 4 bases, J shed 4 bases, and the junction held 5 bases outside the gene matches. CDR1 is SGHKS, CDR2 YYEKEE, per germline (reference sequence). For the CDR3, the DNA is TGTGCCAGCAGCATGACGACAGGGGGAGAGACCCAGTACTTC. Protein sequence: CASSMTTGGETQYF.

There are a few counts of this clone. This same CDR3 is encoded by further DNA sequences in the sample. The chain employs TRBV6-1 and TRBJ2-1; no clear D gene. The CDR3 length is 15 residues. V dropped 7 bases and J dropped 4 bases, with 17 bases sitting between them. Germline V gene lookup returns CDR1 MNHNS and CDR2 SASEGT. CDR3 sequence (DNA): TGTGCCAGCAATTATAGGCGGATCCAGTACAATGAGCAGTTCTTC. It is translated as CASNYRRIQYNEQFF.

Written as DNA, the CDR3 is TGCGCCAGCAGCCATACAGGGGTGACGAACGAGCAGTACTTC. This sequence encodes CASSHTGVTNEQYF. The rearrangement uses TRBV5-1 and TRBJ2-7; 7 bases are shared with TRBD1. This CDR3 has 14 residues. V trimming: 4 bases; J trimming: 5 bases; junction bases outside the gene matches: 9. CDR1 is SGHRS and CDR2 is YFSETQ in the germline V gene.

The chain uses TRBV6-1 and TRBJ2-1, with D possibly matching TRBD1 (6 bases). The CDR3 spans 16 residues. CDR1 is MNHNS and CDR2 is SASEGT in the germline V gene. V was clipped by 1 base and J by 4 bases, with 14 bases between them. The CDR3 nucleotides are TGTGCCAGCAGTGAAGAAACAGGGAGAGTGTACAATGAGCAGTTCTTC. As protein: CASSEETGRVYNEQFF.

This chain joins TRBV7-9 and TRBJ2-3; 7 positions match TRBD2. Per germline, CDR1 SEHNR and CDR2 FQNEAQ (reference sequence). The junction had 4 bases not matched to a gene; V was cut back by 2 bases and J by 2 bases. This CDR3 has 15 amino acids. The CDR3 DNA reads as TGTGCCAGCAGCTTACGGGAGGCACTCACAGATACGCAGTATTTT. This translates into CASSLREALTDTQYF.

Here the CDR3 reads CASSLGQGQETQYF. For the CDR3, the DNA is TGTGCCAGCAGCTTGGGACAGGGGCAAGAGACCCAGTACTTC. The V gene is TRBV5-5, the J gene TRBJ2-5, with 8 bases identical to TRBD1. Germline CDR1 and CDR2: SGHKS and YYEKEE (reference sequence). V shed 0 bases and J 2 bases; nucleotides not matched to a gene: 0. This CDR3 is built from 14 residues.

This sequence joins TRBV6-1 and TRBJ2-3; 7 bases fit TRBD2. The CDR3 totals 15 residues. CDR1 and CDR2 from the germline V gene are MNHNS and SASEGT. V trimming: 6 bases; J trimming: 4 bases; junction bases outside the gene matches: 10. CDR3 loop: CASRSREAGADTQYF. The DNA for the CDR3 is TGTGCCAGCAGATCTCGGGAGGCCGGGGCAGATACGCAGTATTTT.

V is TRBV7-9 and J is TRBJ2-1; TRBD2 matches at 12 bases. Losses at the gene ends were 4 bases for V and 4 bases for J; bases not matched to a gene: 5. Looked up from germline, CDR1 is SEHNR and CDR2 is FQNEAQ (reference sequence). This CDR3 is 16 amino acids long. CDR3 sequence: CASSWDGTSGYNEQFF. For the CDR3, the DNA is TGTGCCAGCAGCTGGGACGGGACTAGCGGGTACAATGAGCAGTTCTTC.